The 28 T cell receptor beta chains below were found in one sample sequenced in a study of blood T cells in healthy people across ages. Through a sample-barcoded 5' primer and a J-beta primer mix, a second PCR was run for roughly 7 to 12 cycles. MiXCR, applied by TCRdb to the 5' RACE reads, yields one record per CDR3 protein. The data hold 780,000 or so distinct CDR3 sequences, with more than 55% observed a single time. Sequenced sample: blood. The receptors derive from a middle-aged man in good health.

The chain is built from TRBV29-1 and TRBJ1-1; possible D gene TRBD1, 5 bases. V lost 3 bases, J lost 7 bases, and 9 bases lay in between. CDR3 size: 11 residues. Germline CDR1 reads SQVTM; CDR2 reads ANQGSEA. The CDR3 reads CSVDNRGEAFF. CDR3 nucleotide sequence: TGCAGCGTTGACAATAGGGGTGAAGCTTTCTTT.

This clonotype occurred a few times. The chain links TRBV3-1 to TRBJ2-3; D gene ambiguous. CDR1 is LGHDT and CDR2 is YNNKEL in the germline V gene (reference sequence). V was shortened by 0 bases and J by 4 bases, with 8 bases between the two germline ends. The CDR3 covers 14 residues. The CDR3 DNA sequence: TGTGCCAGCAGCCAAGATGCCTCTTCAGATACGCAGTATTTT. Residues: CASSQDASSDTQYF.

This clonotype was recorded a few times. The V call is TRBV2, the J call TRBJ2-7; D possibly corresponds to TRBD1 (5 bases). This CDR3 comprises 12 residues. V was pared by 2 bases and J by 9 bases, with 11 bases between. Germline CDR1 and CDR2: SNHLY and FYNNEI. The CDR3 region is CASSEHQQVQYF. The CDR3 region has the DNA TGTGCCAGCAGTGAACATCAACAGGTGCAGTACTTC.

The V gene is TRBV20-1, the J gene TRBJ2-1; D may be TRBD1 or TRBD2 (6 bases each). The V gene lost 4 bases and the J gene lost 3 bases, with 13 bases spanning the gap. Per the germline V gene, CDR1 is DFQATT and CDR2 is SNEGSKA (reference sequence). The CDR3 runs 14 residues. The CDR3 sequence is CSANGGLVYNEQFF. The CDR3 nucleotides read TGCAGTGCTAATGGGGGGCTCGTCTACAATGAGCAGTTCTTC.

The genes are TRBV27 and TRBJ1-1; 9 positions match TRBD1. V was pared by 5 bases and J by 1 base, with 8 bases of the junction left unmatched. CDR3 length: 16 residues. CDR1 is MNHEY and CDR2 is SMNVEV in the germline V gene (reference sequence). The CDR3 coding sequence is TGTGCCAGCAGTAAAATCGACAGGGGGGAGAACACTGAAGCTTTCTTT. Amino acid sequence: CASSKIDRGENTEAFF.

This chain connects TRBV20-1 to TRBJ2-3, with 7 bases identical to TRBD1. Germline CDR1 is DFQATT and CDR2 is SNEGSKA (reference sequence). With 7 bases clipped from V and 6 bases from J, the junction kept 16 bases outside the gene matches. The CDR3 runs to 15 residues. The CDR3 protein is CSVPQIQGWGDTQYF. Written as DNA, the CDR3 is TGCAGTGTACCACAAATACAGGGGTGGGGGGATACGCAGTATTTT.

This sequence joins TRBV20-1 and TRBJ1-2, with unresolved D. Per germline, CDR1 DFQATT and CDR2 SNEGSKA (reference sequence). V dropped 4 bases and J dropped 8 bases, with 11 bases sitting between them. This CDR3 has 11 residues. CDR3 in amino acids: CSANPDLGYTF. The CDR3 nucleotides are TGCAGTGCTAACCCCGACTTGGGCTACACCTTC.

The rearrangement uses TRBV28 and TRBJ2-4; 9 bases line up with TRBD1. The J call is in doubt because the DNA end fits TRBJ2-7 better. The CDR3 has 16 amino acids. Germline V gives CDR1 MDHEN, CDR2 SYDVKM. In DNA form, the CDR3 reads TGTGCCAGCAGTTTCCCTATGGACAGGGGTGAGGGCGAGCAGTACTTC. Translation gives CASSFPMDRGEGEQYF.

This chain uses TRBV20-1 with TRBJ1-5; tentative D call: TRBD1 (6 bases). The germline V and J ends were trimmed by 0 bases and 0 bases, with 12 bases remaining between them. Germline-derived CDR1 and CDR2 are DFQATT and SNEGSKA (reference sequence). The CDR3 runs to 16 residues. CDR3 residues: CSAREPRGNSNQPQHF. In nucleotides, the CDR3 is TGCAGTGCTAGAGAGCCCAGGGGAAATAGCAATCAGCCCCAGCATTTT.

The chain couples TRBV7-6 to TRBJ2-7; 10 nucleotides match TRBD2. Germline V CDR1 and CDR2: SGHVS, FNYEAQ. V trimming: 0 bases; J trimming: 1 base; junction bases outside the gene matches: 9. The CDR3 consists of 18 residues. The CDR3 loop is CASSLAASGSLRSYEQYF. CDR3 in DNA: TGTGCCAGCAGCTTAGCGGCTAGCGGGAGCCTAAGGTCCTACGAGCAGTACTTC.

The chain's CDR3 is CSKERGAGTDTQYF. The CDR3 DNA is TGCAGTAAAGAGCGGGGGGCGGGCACAGATACGCAGTATTTT. This sequence joins TRBV20-1 and TRBJ2-3; 9 bases are a match to TRBD2. The CDR3 has 14 amino acids. Germline loops: CDR1 DFQATT, CDR2 SNEGSKA (reference sequence). The junction had 7 bases not matched to a gene; V was cut back by 8 bases and J by 1 base.

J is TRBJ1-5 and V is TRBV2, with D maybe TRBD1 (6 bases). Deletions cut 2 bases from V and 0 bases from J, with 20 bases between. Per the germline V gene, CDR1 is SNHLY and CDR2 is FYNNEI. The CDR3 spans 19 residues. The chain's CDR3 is CASSETFRDIFYSNQPQHF. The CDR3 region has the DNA TGTGCCAGCAGTGAAACGTTCCGGGACATCTTTTATAGCAATCAGCCCCAGCATTTT.

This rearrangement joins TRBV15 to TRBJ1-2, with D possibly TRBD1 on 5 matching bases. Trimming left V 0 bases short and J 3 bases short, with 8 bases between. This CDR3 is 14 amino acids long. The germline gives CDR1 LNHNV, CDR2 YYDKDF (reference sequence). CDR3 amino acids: CATSRDEGYYGYTF. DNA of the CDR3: TGTGCCACCAGCAGAGATGAGGGGTACTATGGCTACACCTTC.

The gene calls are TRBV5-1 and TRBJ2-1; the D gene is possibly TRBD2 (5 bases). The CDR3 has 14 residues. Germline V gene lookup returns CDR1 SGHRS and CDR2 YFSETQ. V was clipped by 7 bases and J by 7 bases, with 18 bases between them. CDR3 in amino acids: CASGVRVSGNEQFF. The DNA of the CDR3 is TGCGCCAGCGGAGTACGTGTCTCGGGGAATGAGCAGTTCTTC.

CDR3 sequence reads: CATSRPTDGYGYTF. The CDR3 coding sequence is TGTGCCACCAGCAGACCGACGGACGGCTATGGCTACACCTTC. This rearrangement joins TRBV15 to TRBJ1-2, with D unclear. Germline V gene lookup returns CDR1 LNHNV and CDR2 YYDKDF (reference sequence). V lost 2 bases, J lost 4 bases, and 11 bases lay in between. This CDR3 region has 14 residues.

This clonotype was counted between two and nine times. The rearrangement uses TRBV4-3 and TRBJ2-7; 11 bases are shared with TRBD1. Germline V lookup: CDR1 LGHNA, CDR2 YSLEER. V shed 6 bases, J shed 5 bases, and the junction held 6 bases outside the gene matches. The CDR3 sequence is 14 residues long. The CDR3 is CASSQDRGLNEQYF. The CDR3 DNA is TGCGCCAGCAGTCAGGACAGGGGGCTGAACGAGCAGTACTTC.

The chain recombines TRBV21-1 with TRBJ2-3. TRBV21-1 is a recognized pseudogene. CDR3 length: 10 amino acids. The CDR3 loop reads CASRDSTQYF. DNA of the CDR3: TGTGCCAGCAGGGACAGTACGCAGTATTTT.

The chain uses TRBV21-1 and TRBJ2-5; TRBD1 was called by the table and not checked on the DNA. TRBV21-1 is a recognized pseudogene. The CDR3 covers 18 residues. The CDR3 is CASSKIEVWDSNQETQYF. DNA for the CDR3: TGTGCCAGCAGCAAAATCGAAGTTTGGGACAGTAACCAAGAGACCCAGTACTTC.

The CDR3 coding sequence is TGCGCCAGCAGCTACCCGGGACTAGGGTCCAATGAGCAGTTCTTC. Its translation is CASSYPGLGSNEQFF. The J gene is TRBJ2-1, the V gene TRBV5-1; 8 positions agree with TRBD2. V shed 3 bases, J shed 6 bases, and the junction held 8 bases outside the gene matches. The germline CDR1 and CDR2 sequences are SGHRS and YFSETQ. This CDR3 region has 15 residues.

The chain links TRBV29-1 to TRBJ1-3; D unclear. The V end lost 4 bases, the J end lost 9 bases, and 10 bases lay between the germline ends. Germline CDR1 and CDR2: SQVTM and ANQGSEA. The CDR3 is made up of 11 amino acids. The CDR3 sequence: CSVALSRTIYF. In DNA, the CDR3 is TGCAGCGTTGCCCTGAGTCGCACCATATATTTT.

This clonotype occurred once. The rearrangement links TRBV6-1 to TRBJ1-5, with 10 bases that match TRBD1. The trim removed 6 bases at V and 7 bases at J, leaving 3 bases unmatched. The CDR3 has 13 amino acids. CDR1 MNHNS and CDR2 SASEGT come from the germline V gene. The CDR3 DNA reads TGTGCCAGCAGCGGGACAGGGGAACAGCCCCAGCATTTT. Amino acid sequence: CASSGTGEQPQHF.

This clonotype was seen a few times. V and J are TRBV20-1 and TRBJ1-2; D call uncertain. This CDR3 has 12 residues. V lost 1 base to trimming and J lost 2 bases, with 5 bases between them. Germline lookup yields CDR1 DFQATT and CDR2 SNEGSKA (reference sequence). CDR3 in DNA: TGCAGTGCTAGAGTAGGAAACTATGGCTACACCTTC. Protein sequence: CSARVGNYGYTF.

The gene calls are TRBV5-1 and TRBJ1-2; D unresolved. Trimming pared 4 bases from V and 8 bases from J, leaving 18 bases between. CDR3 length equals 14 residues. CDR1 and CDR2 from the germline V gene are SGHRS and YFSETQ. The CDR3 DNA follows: TGCGCCAGCAGCCCCCTCCAGGTGAGCGGCGGCTACACCTTC. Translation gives CASSPLQVSGGYTF. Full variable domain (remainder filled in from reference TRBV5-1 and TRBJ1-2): KAGVTQTPRYLIKTRGQQVTLSCSPISGHRSVSWYQQTPGQGLQFLFEYFSETQRNKGNFPGRFSGRQFSNSRSEMNVSTLELGDSALYLCASSPLQVSGGYTFGSGTRLTVV.

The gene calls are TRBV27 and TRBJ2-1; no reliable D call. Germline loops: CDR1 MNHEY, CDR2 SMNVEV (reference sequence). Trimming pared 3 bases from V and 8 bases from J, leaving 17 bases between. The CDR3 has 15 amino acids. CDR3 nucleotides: TGTGCCAGCAGTTTTGTGAGGTATATGTTCGATGAGCAGTTCTTC. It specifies CASSFVRYMFDEQFF.

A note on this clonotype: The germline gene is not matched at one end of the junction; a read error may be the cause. The CDR3 region has the DNA TGCAGTGCTAGAGATTCTCGGGCGGGAGTCGCCTACGGGCAGTACTTC. Protein sequence: CSARDSRAGVAYGQYF. The chain is built from TRBV20-1 and TRBJ2-7; 7 positions agree with TRBD2. CDR1 is DFQATT, CDR2 SNEGSKA, per germline (reference sequence). The CDR3 covers 16 residues.

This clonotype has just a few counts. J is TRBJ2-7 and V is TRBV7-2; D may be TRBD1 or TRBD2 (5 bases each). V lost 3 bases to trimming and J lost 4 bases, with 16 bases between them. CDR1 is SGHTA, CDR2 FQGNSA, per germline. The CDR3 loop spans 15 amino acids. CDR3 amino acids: CASSFDPGHSYEQYF. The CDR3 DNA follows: TGTGCCAGCAGCTTCGACCCGGGGCATTCGTACGAGCAGTACTTC.

CDR3 coding DNA: TGTGCCAGCAGTTTAGAGGGCAGCAATACGCAGTATTTT. It translates to CASSLEGSNTQYF. The rearrangement joins TRBV12-3 or TRBV12-4 to TRBJ2-3; D unresolved. The CDR3 contains 13 residues. Deletions cut 1 base from V and 7 bases from J, with 9 bases between.

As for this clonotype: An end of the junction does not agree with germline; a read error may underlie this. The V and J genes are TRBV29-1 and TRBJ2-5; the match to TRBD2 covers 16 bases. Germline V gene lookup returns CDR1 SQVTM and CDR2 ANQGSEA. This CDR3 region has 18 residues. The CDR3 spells CNVEDPRASPGLAGGQYF. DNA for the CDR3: TGCAACGTTGAAGATCCTAGGGCTAGCCCGGGACTAGCGGGAGGGCAGTACTTC. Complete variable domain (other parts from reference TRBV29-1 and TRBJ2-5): SAVISQKPSRDICQRGTSLTIQCQVDSQVTMMFWYRQQPGQSLTLIATANQGSEATYESGFVIDKFPISRPNLTFSTLTVSNMSPEDSSIYLCNVEDPRASPGLAGGQYFGPGTRLLVL.